The next 5 T cell receptor beta chains were all read from a single sample in a study of CD8+ T cells in alopecia areata. Following extraction, RNA underwent reverse transcription to cDNA, which served as the sequencing template. The table came from immunoSEQ multiplex PCR; TCRdb's copy has only in-frame clones and leaves some out. The sample shows fewer than 90,000 clones, roughly 47% of them seen only once. The sequencing input was NKG2D-high CD8+ T cells sorted from blood. The receptors were gathered from a human donor with alopecia areata.

The J gene is TRBJ2-5, the V gene TRBV15; no firm D call. Germline CDR1 reads LNHNV; CDR2 reads YYDKDF (reference sequence). Between the trimmed V and J ends, which lost 7 bases and 5 bases, there was a span of 8 bases. The CDR3 is made up of 11 amino acids. CDR3 in DNA: TGTGCCACCAAGGCCCGGGAGACCCAGTACTTC. Translation gives CATKARETQYF.

The chain uses TRBV29-1 and TRBJ1-1, with TRBD1 as a possible D gene (6 bases). The V gene lost 3 bases and the J gene lost 1 base, with 12 bases spanning the gap. In germline, CDR1 is SQVTM, CDR2 ANQGSEA. This CDR3 contains 14 residues. The CDR3 DNA follows: TGCAGCGTTGAGGGGGGGGCTCCGAACACTGAAGCTTTCTTT. It codes for CSVEGGAPNTEAFF.

V and J are TRBV6-5 and TRBJ1-2; D is ambiguous. Germline CDR1 and CDR2: MNHEY and SVGAGI. The germline V and J ends were trimmed by 2 bases and 5 bases, with 12 bases remaining between them. The CDR3 runs to 14 residues. For the CDR3, the DNA is TGTGCCAGCAGTTACGAGGAAGCGGATTATGGCTACACCTTC. Translated: CASSYEEADYGYTF.

The V call is TRBV30, the J call TRBJ2-1; 7 bases match TRBD1. This CDR3 spans 11 amino acids. Trimming cost V 5 bases and J 10 bases; bases outside gene matches: 5. Per the germline V gene, CDR1 is GTSNPN and CDR2 is SVGIG (reference sequence). CDR3 DNA: TGTGCCTGGGACAGGGCGGGCGAGCAGTTCTTC. It translates to CAWDRAGEQFF.

About this clone: The DNA is omitted, as the CDR3 cannot be located on it reliably, and the CDR3 follows TCRdb's listing. The J gene is TRBJ2-3, the V gene TRBV5-4. The CDR3 comprises 12 residues, both ends counted. CDR1 SGHNT and CDR2 YYREEE come from the germline V gene (reference sequence). The CDR3 sequence is CASSLSGPAQYF.